This T cell receptor beta chain was recorded in a study of shared clonotypes between healthy human individuals. Replicate PCRs from sorted subsets contained roughly 200 ng DNA, which is roughly 30,000 T cell genomes. Some clones are missing from TCRdb's copy, which holds only in-frame ones; the method was immunoSEQ multiplex PCR. Of 1.5 million to 1.9 million clones listed, about 98% were seen once; the top ten hold around 0.47%. Free of recent acute infections or vaccinations, the donors were healthy HIV-negative adults. The germline V and J ends were trimmed by 2 bases and 2 bases, with 11 bases remaining between them. The CDR3 runs 15 residues. Germline CDR1 SNHLY, CDR2 FYNNEI.

Sequenced material: naive CD4+ T cells sorted from blood. Subset reported: CD45RA+ positively selected. V and J are TRBV2 and TRBJ2-3; D not resolved. This receptor was identified in a man aged 30-40 years in good health. Here the CDR3 reads CASSEFRRDTDTQYF. The CDR3 DNA follows: TGTGCCAGCAGTGAATTCCGAAGGGACACAGATACGCAGTATTTT.